This TCR beta chain was sequenced in a study of technical replicates of blood from several donors. Profiled with immunoSEQ multiplex PCR; TCRdb holds only in-frame clones, not every one. The table includes fewer than 70,000 clones, 85% to 90% detected once. Per the germline V gene, CDR1 is SGHTS and CDR2 is YDEGEE. The length of the CDR3 is 14 residues. The V gene lost 7 bases and the J gene lost 1 base, with 11 bases spanning the gap. The sequencing input was PBMCs. This chain joins TRBV5-8 and TRBJ2-2, with a possible D match to TRBD1 (5 bases). The TCR sequence derives from a human donor in good health. Some clones in this sample may be carry-over from other donors' samples. This chain's CDR3 is CASHPRVNTGELFF. The CDR3 region has the DNA TGTGCCAGCCACCCCAGGGTGAACACCGGGGAGCTGTTTTTT.